The subject of this entry is one TCR beta chain. Its antigen is not identified. The CDR3 has 15 amino acids. Per germline, CDR1 MNHEY and CDR2 SVGAGI. The germline V and J ends were trimmed by 7 bases and 10 bases, with 20 bases remaining between them. Some clones are missing from TCRdb's copy, which holds only in-frame ones; the method was immunoSEQ multiplex PCR. Of roughly 130,000 clones detected, about 90% appear once; the ten largest clones hold over 1.5%. These data are taken from a study of T cell responses to AZD1222 COVID-19 vaccine. Study-level information: Second-dose recipients at about 4 or about 12 weeks were treated as one pooled group.

General study points: At study baseline, merely a handful of AZD1222 recipients were seropositive.

The receptor was isolated from an adult in good health. Here the sequenced sample was peripheral blood, taken on day 0 of AZD1222 vaccination. The chain uses TRBV6-5 and TRBJ1-6; D unclear. CDR3 bases: TGTGCCAGCATCGCAGGATCGGTAGGAGGATCACCCCTCCACTTT. Residues: CASIAGSVGGSPLHF.